The source of this TCR beta chain is a study of blood T cell repertoires in COVID-19. TCRdb keeps only in-frame clones here, not all; method: immunoSEQ multiplex PCR. The table records some 150,000 clones, 80% to 90% of them present only once. The ends lost 8 bases at V and 2 bases at J; junction bases unmatched: 15. Looked up from germline, CDR1 is LGHDT and CDR2 is YNNKEL (reference sequence). The CDR3 runs to 17 residues. This TCR was sampled from a woman between 50 and 59 years old with active or convalescent COVID-19. Material for sequencing was peripheral blood. The rearrangement links TRBV3-1 (or the pseudogene TRBV3-2) to TRBJ2-3; 8 bases are shared with TRBD2. CDR3 sequence reads: CASSPTYSGVPTDTQYF. Written as DNA, the CDR3 is TGTGCCAGCTCGCCAACGTATAGCGGGGTCCCCACAGATACGCAGTATTTT.